Below, one T cell receptor (beta chain) is given with its context. Sequencing used immunoSEQ multiplex PCR; TCRdb keeps in-frame clones, though not all of them. The table records about 71,000 clones, 75% to 95% of them present only once. These data originate in a study of blood T cell repertoires in COVID-19. Study-level information: The cDNA or gDNA used as material had been derived from T cells, B-cell-depleted T cells, or PBMCs.

Sequenced: peripheral blood. This sequence was found in a woman older than 75 with acute or convalescent COVID-19.

CDR3 DNA sequence: TGTGCCAGCATCAGTTTGAATCCAGGGCACGTCTATGGCTACACCTTC. Translating it yields CASISLNPGHVYGYTF. The V and J genes are TRBV28 and TRBJ1-2; tentatively, D is TRBD1 (5 bases). With 7 bases removed from V and 4 bases from J, the gap between germline ends came to 22 bases. There are 16 residues in the CDR3. Germline CDR1 and CDR2: MDHEN and SYDVKM.